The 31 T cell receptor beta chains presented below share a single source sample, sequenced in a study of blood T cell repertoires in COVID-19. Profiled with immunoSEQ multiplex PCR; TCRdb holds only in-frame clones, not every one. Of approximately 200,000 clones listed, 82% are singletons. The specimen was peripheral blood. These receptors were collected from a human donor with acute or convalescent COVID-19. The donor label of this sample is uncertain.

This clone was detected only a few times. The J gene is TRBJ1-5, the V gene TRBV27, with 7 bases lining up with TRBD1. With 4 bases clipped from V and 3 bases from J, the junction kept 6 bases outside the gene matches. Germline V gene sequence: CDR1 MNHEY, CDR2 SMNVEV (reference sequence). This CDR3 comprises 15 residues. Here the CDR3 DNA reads TGTGCCAGCAGTTCCCAGGACAGGCTCAATCAGCCCCAGCATTTT. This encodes CASSSQDRLNQPQHF.

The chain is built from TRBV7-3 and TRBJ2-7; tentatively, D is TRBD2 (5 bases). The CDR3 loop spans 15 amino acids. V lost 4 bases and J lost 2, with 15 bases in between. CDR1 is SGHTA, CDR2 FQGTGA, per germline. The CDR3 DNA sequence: TGTGCCAGCAGCTCTTCAGGAGGCCAGGCCTACGAGCAGTACTTC. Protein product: CASSSSGGQAYEQYF. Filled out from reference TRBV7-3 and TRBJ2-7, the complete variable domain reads GAGVSQTPSNKVTEKGKYVELRCDPISGHTALYWYRQSLGQGPEFLIYFQGTGAADDSGLPNDRFFAVRPEGSVSTLKIQRTERGDSAVYLCASSSSGGQAYEQYFGPGTRLTVT.

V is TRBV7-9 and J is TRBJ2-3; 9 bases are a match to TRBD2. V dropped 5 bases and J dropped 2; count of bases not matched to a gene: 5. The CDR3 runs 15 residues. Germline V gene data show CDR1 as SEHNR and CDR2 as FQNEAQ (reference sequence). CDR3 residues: CASSKPGLATDTQYF. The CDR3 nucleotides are TGTGCCAGCAGCAAACCGGGACTAGCCACAGATACGCAGTATTTT.

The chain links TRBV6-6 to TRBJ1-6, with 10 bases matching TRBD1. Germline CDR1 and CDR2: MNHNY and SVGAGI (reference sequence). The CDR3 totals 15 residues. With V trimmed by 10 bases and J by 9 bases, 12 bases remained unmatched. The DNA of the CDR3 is TGTGCCATCAAACCTTCCGGGACAGGGGCTTCACCCCTCCACTTT. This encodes CAIKPSGTGASPLHF.

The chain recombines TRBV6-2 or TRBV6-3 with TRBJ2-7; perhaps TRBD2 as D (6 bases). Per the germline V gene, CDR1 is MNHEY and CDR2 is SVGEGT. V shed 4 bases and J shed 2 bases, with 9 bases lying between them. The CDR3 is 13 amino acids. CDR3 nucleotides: TGTGCCAGCAGTTCCCGGGGGACCTACGAGCAGTACTTC. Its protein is CASSSRGTYEQYF.

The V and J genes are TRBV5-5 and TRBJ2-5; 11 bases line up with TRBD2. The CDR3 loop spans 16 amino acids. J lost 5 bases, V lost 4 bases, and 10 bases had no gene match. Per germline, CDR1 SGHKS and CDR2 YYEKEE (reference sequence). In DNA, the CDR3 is TGTGCCAGCAGCCGGGTACTAGCGGGAGTCGGGGAGACCCAGTACTTC. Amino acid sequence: CASSRVLAGVGETQYF.

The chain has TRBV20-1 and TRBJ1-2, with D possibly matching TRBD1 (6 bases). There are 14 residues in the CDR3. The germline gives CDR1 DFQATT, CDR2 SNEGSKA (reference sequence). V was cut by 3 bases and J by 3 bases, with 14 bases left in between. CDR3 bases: TGCAGTGCTAGTGCGGCAGGGGCAGACTATGGCTACACCTTC. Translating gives CSASAAGADYGYTF.

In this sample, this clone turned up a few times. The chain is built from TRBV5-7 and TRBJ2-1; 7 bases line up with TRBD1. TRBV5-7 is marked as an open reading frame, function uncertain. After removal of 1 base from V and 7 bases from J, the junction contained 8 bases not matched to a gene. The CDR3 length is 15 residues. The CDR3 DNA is TGTGCCAGCAGCTTGACCCCGACAGGGCAGAATGAGCAGTTCTTC. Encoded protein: CASSLTPTGQNEQFF.

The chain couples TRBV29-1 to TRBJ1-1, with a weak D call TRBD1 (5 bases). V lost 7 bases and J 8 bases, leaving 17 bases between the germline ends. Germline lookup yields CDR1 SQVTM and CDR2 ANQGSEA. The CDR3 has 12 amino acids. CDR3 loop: CSGAPRRGEAFF. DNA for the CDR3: TGCAGCGGGGCCCCCCGGCGGGGGGAAGCTTTCTTT.

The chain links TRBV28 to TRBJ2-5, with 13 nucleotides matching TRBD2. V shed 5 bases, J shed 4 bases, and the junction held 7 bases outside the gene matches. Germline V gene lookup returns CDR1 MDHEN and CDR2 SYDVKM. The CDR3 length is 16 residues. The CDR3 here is CASSRRTSGSSETQYF. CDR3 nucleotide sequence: TGTGCCAGCAGTCGCCGGACTAGCGGGAGCTCAGAGACCCAGTACTTC. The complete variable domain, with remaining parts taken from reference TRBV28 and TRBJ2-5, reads DVKVTQSSRYLVKRTGEKVFLECVQDMDHENMFWYRQDPGLGLRLIYFSYDVKMKEKGDIPEGYSVSREKKERFSLILESASTNQTSMYLCASSRRTSGSSETQYFGPGTRLLVL.

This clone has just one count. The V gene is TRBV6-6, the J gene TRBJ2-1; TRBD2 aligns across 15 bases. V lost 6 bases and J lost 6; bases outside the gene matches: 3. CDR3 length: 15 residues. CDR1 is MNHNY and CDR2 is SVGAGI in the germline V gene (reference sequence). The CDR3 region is CASSRTSGRGNEQFF. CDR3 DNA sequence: TGTGCCAGCAGCCGGACTAGCGGGAGGGGCAATGAGCAGTTCTTC.

The CDR3 loop is CASSQQGGTGELFF. As DNA, the CDR3 is TGTGCCAGCAGCCAGCAGGGGGGCACCGGGGAGCTGTTTTTT. The chain uses TRBV3-1 (or the pseudogene TRBV3-2) and TRBJ2-2; D might be TRBD1 (7 bases). Germline CDR1 LGHDT, CDR2 YNNKEL (reference sequence). V lost 3 bases and J lost 4, with 9 bases in between. The CDR3 length is 14 residues.

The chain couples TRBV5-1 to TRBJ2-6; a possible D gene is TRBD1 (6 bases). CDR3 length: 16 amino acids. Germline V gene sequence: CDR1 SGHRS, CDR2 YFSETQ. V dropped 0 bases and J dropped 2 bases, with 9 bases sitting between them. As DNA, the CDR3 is TGCGCCAGCAGCTTGGACAGGGTCGCTGGGGCCAACGTCCTGACTTTC. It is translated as CASSLDRVAGANVLTF.

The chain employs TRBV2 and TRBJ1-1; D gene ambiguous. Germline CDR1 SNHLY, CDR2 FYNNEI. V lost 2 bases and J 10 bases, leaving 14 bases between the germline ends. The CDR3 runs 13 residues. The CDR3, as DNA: TGTGCCAGCAGTGAACACCCCGGGGTAGCAGCTTTCTTT. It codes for CASSEHPGVAAFF.

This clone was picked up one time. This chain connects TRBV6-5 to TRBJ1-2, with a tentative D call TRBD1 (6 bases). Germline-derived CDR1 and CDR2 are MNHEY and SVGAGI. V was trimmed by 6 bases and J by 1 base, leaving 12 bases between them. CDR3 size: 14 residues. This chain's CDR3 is CASRGQNFNYGYTF. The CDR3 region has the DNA TGTGCCAGCAGAGGACAGAATTTTAACTATGGCTACACCTTC.

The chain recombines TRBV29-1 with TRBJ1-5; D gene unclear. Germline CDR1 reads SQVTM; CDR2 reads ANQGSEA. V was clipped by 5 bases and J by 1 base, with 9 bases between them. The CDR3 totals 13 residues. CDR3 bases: TGCAGCGTTTCCGGGGTCAGCAATCAGCCCCAGCATTTT. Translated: CSVSGVSNQPQHF.

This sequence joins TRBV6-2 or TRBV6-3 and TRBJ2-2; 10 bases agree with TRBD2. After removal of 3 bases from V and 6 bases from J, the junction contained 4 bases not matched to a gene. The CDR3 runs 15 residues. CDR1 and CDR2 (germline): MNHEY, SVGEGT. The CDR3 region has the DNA TGTGCCAGCAGTTATATCCTAGCGGGAGCCGGGGAGCTGTTTTTT. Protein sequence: CASSYILAGAGELFF.

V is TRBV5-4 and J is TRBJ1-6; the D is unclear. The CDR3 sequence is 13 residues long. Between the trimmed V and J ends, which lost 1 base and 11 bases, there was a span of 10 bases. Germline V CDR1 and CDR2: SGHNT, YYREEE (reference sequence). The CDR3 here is CASSLRNLPPLHF. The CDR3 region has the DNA TGTGCCAGCAGCTTGAGAAATCTACCACCCCTCCACTTT. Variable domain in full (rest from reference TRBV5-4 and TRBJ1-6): ETGVTQSPTHLIKTRGQQVTLRCSSQSGHNTVSWYQQALGQGPQFIFQYYREEENGRGNFPPRFSGLQFPNYSSELNVNALELDDSALYLCASSLRNLPPLHFGNGTRLTVT.

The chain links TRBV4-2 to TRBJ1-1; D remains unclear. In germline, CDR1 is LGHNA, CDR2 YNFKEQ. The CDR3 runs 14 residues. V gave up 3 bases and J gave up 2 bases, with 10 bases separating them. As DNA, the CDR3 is TGTGCCAGCAGCCATGTCAGCGTAAACACTGAAGCTTTCTTT. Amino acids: CASSHVSVNTEAFF.

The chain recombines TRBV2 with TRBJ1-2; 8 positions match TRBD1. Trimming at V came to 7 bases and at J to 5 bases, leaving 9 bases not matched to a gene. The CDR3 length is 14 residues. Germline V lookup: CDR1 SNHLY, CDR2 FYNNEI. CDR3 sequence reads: CASKDRAWGYGYTF. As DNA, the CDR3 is TGTGCCAGCAAGGACAGGGCATGGGGGTATGGCTACACCTTC.

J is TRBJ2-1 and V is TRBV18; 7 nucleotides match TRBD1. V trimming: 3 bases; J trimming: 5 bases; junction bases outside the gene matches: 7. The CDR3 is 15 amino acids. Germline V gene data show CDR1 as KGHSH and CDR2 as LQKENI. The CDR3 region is CASSPTTGVNNEQFF. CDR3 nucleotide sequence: TGTGCCAGCTCACCTACTACAGGGGTCAACAATGAGCAGTTCTTC.

This CDR3 is CASSPPQGVIYEQYF. The CDR3 DNA reads as TGTGCCAGCTCACCACCGCAGGGGGTCATCTACGAGCAGTACTTC. V is TRBV18 and J is TRBJ2-7, with TRBD1 matching over 7 bases. The CDR3 runs to 15 residues. The V and J ends lost 0 bases and 3 bases, in that order; junction bases with no gene match: 5. Per the germline V gene, CDR1 is KGHSH and CDR2 is LQKENI.

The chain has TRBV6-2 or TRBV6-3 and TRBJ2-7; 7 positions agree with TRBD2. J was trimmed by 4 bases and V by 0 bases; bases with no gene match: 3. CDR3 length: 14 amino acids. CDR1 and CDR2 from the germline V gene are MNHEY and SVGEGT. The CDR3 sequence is CASSYSASGYEQYF. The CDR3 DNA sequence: TGTGCCAGCAGTTACTCGGCTAGCGGATACGAGCAGTACTTC.

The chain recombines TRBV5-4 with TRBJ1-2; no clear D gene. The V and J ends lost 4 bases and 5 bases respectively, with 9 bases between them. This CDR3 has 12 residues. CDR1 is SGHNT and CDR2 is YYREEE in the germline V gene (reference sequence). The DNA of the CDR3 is TGTGCCAGCAGCCCCGACACGTATGGCTACACCTTC. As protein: CASSPDTYGYTF.

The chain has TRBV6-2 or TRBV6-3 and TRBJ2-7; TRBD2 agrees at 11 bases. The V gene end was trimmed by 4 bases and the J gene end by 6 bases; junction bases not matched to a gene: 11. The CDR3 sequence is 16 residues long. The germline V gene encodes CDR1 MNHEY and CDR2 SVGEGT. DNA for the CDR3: TGTGCCAGCAGTTCCTCCTTAGCGGGAGGGCCGGGCGAGCAGTACTTC. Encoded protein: CASSSSLAGGPGEQYF.

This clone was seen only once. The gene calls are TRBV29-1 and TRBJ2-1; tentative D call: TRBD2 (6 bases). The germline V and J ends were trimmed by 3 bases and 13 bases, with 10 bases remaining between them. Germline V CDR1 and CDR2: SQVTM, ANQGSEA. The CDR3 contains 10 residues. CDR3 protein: CSVEVAAQFF. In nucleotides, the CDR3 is TGCAGCGTTGAGGTAGCGGCACAGTTCTTC.

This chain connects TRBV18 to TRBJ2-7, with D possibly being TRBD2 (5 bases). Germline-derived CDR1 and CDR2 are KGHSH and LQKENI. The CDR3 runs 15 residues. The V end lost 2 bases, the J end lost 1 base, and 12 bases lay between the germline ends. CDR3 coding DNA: TGTGCCAGCTCACCAGTTGGCGGGTTTTCCTACGAGCAGTACTTC. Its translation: CASSPVGGFSYEQYF.

The CDR3 region is CASSSLAGGSTDTQYF. In DNA form, the CDR3 reads TGTGCCAGCAGCTCCCTAGCGGGAGGGTCCACAGATACGCAGTATTTT. This chain connects TRBV11-2 to TRBJ2-3, with 12 positions matching TRBD2. Germline CDR1 reads SGHAT; CDR2 reads FQNNGV. V lost 4 bases, J lost 2 bases, and 4 bases stayed unmatched. The CDR3 has 16 amino acids.

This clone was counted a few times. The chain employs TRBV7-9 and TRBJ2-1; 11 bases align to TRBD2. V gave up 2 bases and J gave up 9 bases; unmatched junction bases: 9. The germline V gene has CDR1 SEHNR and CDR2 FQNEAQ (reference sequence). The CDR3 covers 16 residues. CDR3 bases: TGTGCCAGCAGCTTATGGTTAGCGGGAGGGCCGGGTGAGCAGTTCTTC. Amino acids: CASSLWLAGGPGEQFF.

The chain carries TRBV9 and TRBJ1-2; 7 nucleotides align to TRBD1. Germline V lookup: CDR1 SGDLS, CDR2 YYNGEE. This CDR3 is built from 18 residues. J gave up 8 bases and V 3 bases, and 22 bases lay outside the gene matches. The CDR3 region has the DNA TGTGCCAGCAGCGAAACTGGGACAGCGAAGGCGAAAGGAGGAGGCTACACCTTC. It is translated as CASSETGTAKAKGGGYTF.

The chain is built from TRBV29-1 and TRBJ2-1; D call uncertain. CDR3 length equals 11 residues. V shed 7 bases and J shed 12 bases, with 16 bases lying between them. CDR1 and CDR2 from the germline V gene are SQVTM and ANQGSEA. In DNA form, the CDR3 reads TGCAGCGCTGCTAGGTCGGGTGTGCAGTTCTTC. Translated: CSAARSGVQFF.